This T cell receptor beta chain was identified in a study of blood T cell repertoires in COVID-19. Sequenced by immunoSEQ multiplex PCR; TCRdb stores in-frame clones only, minus some. Here the sample spans some 320,000 clones, 75% to 90% being singletons. The CDR3 consists of 17 residues. Germline CDR1 is MDHEN and CDR2 is SYDVKM. Trimming took off 2 bases at V and 2 bases at J, with 18 bases between the two ends. The sequence was obtained from a man in his 60s who had recovered from COVID-19. The sample taken for sequencing was PBMCs or T cells enriched from blood (not recorded which). The chain links TRBV28 to TRBJ1-1; no clear D. The CDR3 region is CASSLVDGGRLNTEAFF. For the CDR3, the DNA is TGTGCCAGCAGTTTAGTAGATGGAGGACGCCTAAACACTGAAGCTTTCTTT.